The rows below give T cell receptor beta chains drawn from one sample of a study of blood T cell repertoires in COVID-19. Profiled with immunoSEQ multiplex PCR; TCRdb holds only in-frame clones, not every one. The table lists roughly 200,000 clones, 80% to 90% of them singletons, with roughly 9.8% in the top ten. The sequenced material came from peripheral blood. The receptor source for this set is a human donor with active or convalescent COVID-19. The donor label of this sample is uncertain. CDR3s include the opening cysteine and the closing phenylalanine or tryptophan. The order of the fields is V gene, J gene, clone size, D gene, CDR3 protein, CDR3 DNA. A D gene is named only where the DNA matches it firmly. Clone sizes are given selectively: once, few, many, or a class where the clone is expanded.

v_call: TRBV25-1; j_call: TRBJ2-3; clone_size: once; d_call: TRBD1; cdr3_aa: CASSEPGTGSGDTQYF; cdr3_nt: TGTGCCAGCAGTGAACCCGGGACAGGGTCGGGGGATACGCAGTATTTT
v_call: TRBV4-2; j_call: TRBJ2-3; clone_size: NA; d_call: NA; cdr3_aa: CASSQDTSRTFASTDTQYF; cdr3_nt: TGTGCCAGCAGCCAAGATACTAGTCGAACCTTTGCTAGCACAGATACGCAGTATTTT
v_call: TRBV29-1; j_call: TRBJ2-3; clone_size: NA; d_call: TRBD2; cdr3_aa: CSFNPAGADTQYF; cdr3_nt: TGCAGCTTTAACCCAGCGGGGGCAGATACGCAGTATTTT
v_call: TRBV2; j_call: TRBJ1-2; clone_size: NA; d_call: NA; cdr3_aa: CAGATSYYGYTF; cdr3_nt: TGTGCCGGTGCGACATCATACTATGGCTACACCTTC
v_call: TRBV9; j_call: TRBJ2-2; clone_size: once; d_call: TRBD1; cdr3_aa: CASSVLWTGGTGELFF; cdr3_nt: TGTGCCAGCAGCGTCCTTTGGACAGGGGGCACCGGGGAGCTGTTTTTT
v_call: TRBV7-2; j_call: TRBJ1-6; clone_size: NA; d_call: NA; cdr3_aa: CASSNRDSNSPLHF; cdr3_nt: TGTGCCAGCAGCAACCGGGACTCCAATTCACCCCTCCACTTT
v_call: TRBV5-1; j_call: TRBJ2-3; clone_size: NA; d_call: TRBD1; cdr3_aa: CASSLGDRAADTQYF; cdr3_nt: TGCGCCAGCAGCTTGGGAGACAGGGCCGCAGATACGCAGTATTTT
v_call: TRBV5-6; j_call: TRBJ1-2; clone_size: NA; d_call: TRBD1; cdr3_aa: CASITAPDRLAYGYTF; cdr3_nt: TGTGCCAGCATCACGGCCCCGGACAGGTTGGCCTATGGCTACACCTTC
v_call: TRBV7-3; j_call: TRBJ2-1; clone_size: NA; d_call: TRBD2; cdr3_aa: CASSPLSSGFQGEQFF; cdr3_nt: TGTGCCAGCAGCCCCCTGTCTAGCGGGTTTCAGGGGGAGCAGTTCTTC
v_call: TRBV9; j_call: TRBJ1-1; clone_size: NA; d_call: NA; cdr3_aa: CASSLQGFNTEAFF; cdr3_nt: TGTGCCAGCAGCCTACAGGGTTTTAACACTGAAGCTTTCTTT
v_call: TRBV29-1; j_call: TRBJ2-7; clone_size: NA; d_call: NA; cdr3_aa: CSVVRQGTYEQYF; cdr3_nt: TGCAGCGTTGTAAGGCAGGGAACCTACGAGCAGTACTTC
v_call: TRBV6-5; j_call: TRBJ1-2; clone_size: NA; d_call: NA; cdr3_aa: CASRFRAEQGYTF; cdr3_nt: TGTGCCAGCAGATTCAGGGCCGAGCAGGGCTACACCTTC
v_call: TRBV10-3; j_call: TRBJ2-1; clone_size: NA; d_call: NA; cdr3_aa: CAITIVNEQFF; cdr3_nt: TGTGCCATCACCATTGTCAATGAGCAGTTCTTC
v_call: TRBV28; j_call: TRBJ1-2; clone_size: NA; d_call: NA; cdr3_aa: CASFTGVYGYTF; cdr3_nt: TGTGCCAGCTTTACCGGTGTCTATGGCTACACCTTC
v_call: TRBV19; j_call: TRBJ1-6; clone_size: NA; d_call: NA; cdr3_aa: CASSTGFGNSPLHF; cdr3_nt: TGTGCCAGTAGTACAGGGTTCGGGAATTCACCCCTCCACTTT
v_call: TRBV2; j_call: TRBJ1-1; clone_size: many; d_call: TRBD1; cdr3_aa: CASSVDRVDTEAFF; cdr3_nt: TGTGCCAGCAGCGTCGACAGGGTGGACACTGAAGCTTTCTTT